This passage covers 20 T cell receptor beta chains from one sample sequenced in a study of PD-1 blockade in mismatch repair-deficient tumors. Produced via immunoSEQ multiplex PCR; TCRdb's table is partial and in-frame only. This table holds about 84,000 clones, around 85% found once. Specimen: peripheral blood, collected 12 weeks after starting pembrolizumab. The receptors shown here come from an adult with mismatch repair-deficient cancer.

In its sample, this clone was seen a few times. This chain links TRBV18 with TRBJ1-1; no clear D gene. With 2 bases removed from V and 3 bases from J, the gap between germline ends came to 10 bases. Germline assignment: CDR1 KGHSH and CDR2 LQKENI. The CDR3 runs to 14 residues. DNA for the CDR3: TGTGCCAGCTCACCAACCGAAAGGGACACTGAAGCTTTCTTT. Its protein product is CASSPTERDTEAFF.

The chain employs TRBV7-9 and TRBJ1-2, with D perhaps matching TRBD1 (5 bases). V was pared by 1 base and J by 8 bases, with 11 bases between. This CDR3 is built from 13 residues. CDR1 is SEHNR, CDR2 FQNEAQ, per germline (reference sequence). CDR3 residues: CASSLGRAGGYTF. The CDR3 bases are TGTGCCAGCAGCTTAGGCAGGGCTGGGGGCTACACCTTC.

This clone was seen just once. The chain carries TRBV2 and TRBJ2-5; D remains unclear. Per the germline V gene, CDR1 is SNHLY and CDR2 is FYNNEI. The CDR3 runs to 11 residues. Between the trimmed V and J ends, which lost 4 bases and 5 bases, there was a span of 5 bases. DNA of the CDR3: TGTGCCAGCAGTGGACGTGAGACCCAGTACTTC. Translation: CASSGRETQYF.

The V gene is TRBV9, the J gene TRBJ2-1; TRBD2 matches at 10 bases. This CDR3 comprises 17 residues. Germline-derived CDR1 and CDR2 are SGDLS and YYNGEE. Trimming cost V 2 bases and J 1 base; bases outside gene matches: 6. This CDR3 reads CASSVPSGGGSYNEQFF. Written as DNA, the CDR3 is TGTGCCAGCAGCGTTCCGAGCGGGGGGGGTTCCTACAATGAGCAGTTCTTC.

The chain employs TRBV4-2 and TRBJ2-5, with 8 nucleotides matching TRBD2. J was trimmed by 1 base and V by 0 bases; bases with no gene match: 7. Germline-derived CDR1 and CDR2 are LGHNA and YNFKEQ. This CDR3 is 17 amino acids long. The DNA of the CDR3 is TGTGCCAGCAGCCAAGAAATAGGGCTAGCGGGCCAAGAGACCCAGTACTTC. Its protein product is CASSQEIGLAGQETQYF.

This rearrangement joins TRBV5-1 to TRBJ1-4, with 10 nucleotides matching TRBD1. The CDR3 has 15 residues. Germline CDR1 SGHRS, CDR2 YFSETQ. Losses at the gene ends were 3 bases for V and 8 bases for J; bases not matched to a gene: 7. The CDR3 bases are TGCGCCAGCAGCTCGGGGACAGGGGCCGGCGAAAAACTGTTTTTT. This encodes CASSSGTGAGEKLFF.

The chain couples TRBV30 to TRBJ2-7; D unclear. Germline values: CDR1 GTSNPN, CDR2 SVGIG (reference sequence). V lost 3 bases and J 0 bases, leaving 9 bases between the germline ends. The CDR3 sequence is 13 residues long. The CDR3 region has the DNA TGTGCCTGGAGGGTCGCCAGCTCCTACGAGCAGTACTTC. This gives the protein CAWRVASSYEQYF.

The chain links TRBV27 to TRBJ2-1; D uncertain. The V gene lost 0 bases and the J gene lost 3 bases, with 6 bases spanning the gap. Germline V gene lookup returns CDR1 MNHEY and CDR2 SMNVEV (reference sequence). This CDR3 spans 14 amino acids. CDR3 DNA: TGTGCCAGCAGTTTATCTGTCGTCTACAATGAGCAGTTCTTC. This codes for CASSLSVVYNEQFF.

The chain is built from TRBV2 and TRBJ2-7; D gene uncertain. Trimming took 7 bases from V and 2 from J, leaving 15 bases between them. Germline CDR1 is SNHLY and CDR2 is FYNNEI. This CDR3 region has 14 residues. CDR3 bases: TGTGCCAGCACTTCCGACGGAGCCCCCTACGAGCAGTACTTC. Its translation: CASTSDGAPYEQYF.

This chain uses TRBV7-8 with TRBJ2-2; TRBD1 matches at 7 bases. CDR1 SGHVS and CDR2 FQNEAQ come from the germline V gene. V lost 8 bases and J lost 7; bases outside the gene matches: 13. There are 15 residues in the CDR3. Written as DNA, the CDR3 is TGTGCCAGCTTCACCCGACAGGGTTTCGTCGGGGAGCTGTTTTTT. Translation: CASFTRQGFVGELFF.

This clone was recorded a few times. V gene TRBV7-6 combines with J gene TRBJ2-7; D unclear. This CDR3 is built from 12 residues. Germline CDR1 and CDR2: SGHVS and FNYEAQ. V lost 5 bases and J lost 5, with 10 bases in between. CDR3 DNA: TGTGCCAGCAGCCCTGGTTCACACGAGCAGTACTTC. Amino acid sequence: CASSPGSHEQYF. Using reference TRBV7-6 and TRBJ2-7 for the parts outside the CDR3, the full variable domain is GAGVSQSPRYKVTKRGQDVALRCDPISGHVSLYWYRQALGQGPEFLTYFNYEAQQDKSGLPNDRFSAERPEGSISTLTIQRTEQRDSAMYRCASSPGSHEQYFGPGTRLTVT.

This clone was observed a handful of times. The sample contains more than one DNA sequence encoding this CDR3. The chain is built from TRBV2 and TRBJ1-1, with unresolved D. The length of the CDR3 is 13 residues. V dropped 2 bases and J dropped 2 bases, with 6 bases sitting between them. The germline gives CDR1 SNHLY, CDR2 FYNNEI. Here the CDR3 DNA reads TGTGCCAGCAGTGAATTGGAAAACACTGAAGCTTTCTTT. Protein product: CASSELENTEAFF.

This chain uses TRBV5-5 with TRBJ1-2, with TRBD1 as a possible D gene (6 bases). The germline V gene encodes CDR1 SGHKS and CDR2 YYEKEE (reference sequence). CDR3 size: 16 residues. V dropped 4 bases and J dropped 4 bases, with 20 bases sitting between them. The CDR3 sequence: CASSLIGGQAPYGYTF. Here the CDR3 DNA reads TGTGCCAGCAGCCTGATCGGGGGGCAGGCCCCCTATGGCTACACCTTC.

The rearrangement uses TRBV2 and TRBJ2-2; TRBD2 matches 9 bases. Germline V lookup: CDR1 SNHLY, CDR2 FYNNEI. The V gene end was trimmed by 6 bases and the J gene end by 5 bases; junction bases not matched to a gene: 4. The CDR3 is made up of 14 amino acids. In DNA form, the CDR3 reads TGTGCCAGCAGGCGGGAGGGCGCGACCGGGGAGCTGTTTTTT. It codes for CASRREGATGELFF.

J is TRBJ2-1 and V is TRBV18, with D possibly being TRBD1 (6 bases). This CDR3 region has 16 residues. V lost 0 bases, J lost 8 bases, and 17 bases lay in between. Germline CDR1 KGHSH, CDR2 LQKENI. CDR3 region: CASSPPSRTVYDEQFF. The CDR3 DNA reads as TGTGCCAGCTCACCACCGAGCCGGACAGTTTACGATGAGCAGTTCTTC.

The rearrangement uses TRBV27 and TRBJ1-3; TRBD1 matches at 12 bases. CDR3 length equals 17 residues. Germline V gene sequence: CDR1 MNHEY, CDR2 SMNVEV (reference sequence). V trimming: 6 bases; J trimming: 3 bases; junction bases outside the gene matches: 9. CDR3 sequence (DNA): TGTGCCAGCAGATCAACCGGGACAGGGGGCAATGGAAACACCATATATTTT. Residues: CASRSTGTGGNGNTIYF.

V and J are TRBV28 and TRBJ2-7; D not certain. This CDR3 is built from 13 residues. Germline loops: CDR1 MDHEN, CDR2 SYDVKM. Between the trimmed V and J ends, which lost 9 bases and 2 bases, there was a span of 14 bases. CDR3 nucleotide sequence: TGTGCCAGGATGTTTCGGGTCCCCTACGAGCAGTACTTC. Residues: CARMFRVPYEQYF.

This clone has a handful of counts. The chain links TRBV27 to TRBJ2-5, with D possibly TRBD2 on 6 matching bases. Germline V gene data show CDR1 as MNHEY and CDR2 as SMNVEV (reference sequence). The V gene lost 6 bases and the J gene lost 5 bases, with 10 bases spanning the gap. CDR3 length: 12 amino acids. Here the CDR3 reads CASSTRGETQYF. Here the CDR3 DNA reads TGTGCCAGCAGCACTCGGGGGGAGACCCAGTACTTC.

The gene calls are TRBV18 and TRBJ2-7, with D possibly called TRBD1 or TRBD2 (6 bases each). CDR3 length equals 16 residues. V was shortened by 1 base and J by 5 bases, with 18 bases between the two germline ends. Germline CDR1 reads KGHSH; CDR2 reads LQKENI. The CDR3 bases are TGTGCCAGCTCACCACGACCGTGGAGGGGGGAAGACGAGCAGTACTTC. Its translation is CASSPRPWRGEDEQYF. The full variable domain, rest sourced from reference TRBV18 and TRBJ2-7, is NAGVMQNPRHLVRRRGQEARLRCSPMKGHSHVYWYRQLPEEGLKFMVYLQKENIIDESGMPKERFSAEFPKEGPSILRIQQVVRGDSAAYFCASSPRPWRGEDEQYFGPGTRLTVT.

The V and J genes are TRBV4-2 and TRBJ2-7; a possible D gene is TRBD1 (5 bases). This CDR3 contains 16 residues. CDR1 and CDR2 (germline): LGHNA, YNFKEQ. Trimming left V 3 bases short and J 0 bases short, with 15 bases between. CDR3 sequence reads: CASSQDLTDSSYEQYF. The DNA of the CDR3 is TGTGCCAGCAGCCAGGACCTGACAGATAGCTCCTACGAGCAGTACTTC.